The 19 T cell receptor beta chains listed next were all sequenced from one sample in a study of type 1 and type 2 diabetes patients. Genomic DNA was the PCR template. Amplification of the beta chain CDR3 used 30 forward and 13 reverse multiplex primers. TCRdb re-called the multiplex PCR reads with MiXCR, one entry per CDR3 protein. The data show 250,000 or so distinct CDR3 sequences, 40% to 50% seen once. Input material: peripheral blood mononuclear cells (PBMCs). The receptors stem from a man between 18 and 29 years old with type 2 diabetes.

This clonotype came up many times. The CDR3 spells CASSDPEMETVTGELFF. DNA of the CDR3: TGTGCCAGCAGTGATCCGGAGATGGAGACAGTCACCGGGGAGCTGTTTTTT. The V gene is TRBV2, the J gene TRBJ2-2; maybe TRBD1 (5 bases). Deletions cut 3 bases from V and 4 bases from J, with 18 bases between. This CDR3 region has 17 residues. CDR1 SNHLY and CDR2 FYNNEI come from the germline V gene.

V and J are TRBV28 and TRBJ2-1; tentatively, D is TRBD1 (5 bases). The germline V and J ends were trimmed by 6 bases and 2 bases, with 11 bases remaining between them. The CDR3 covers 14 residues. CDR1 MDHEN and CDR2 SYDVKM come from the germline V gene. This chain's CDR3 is CASRRRAAYNEQFF. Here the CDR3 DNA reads TGTGCCAGCAGACGCAGGGCCGCCTACAATGAGCAGTTCTTC.

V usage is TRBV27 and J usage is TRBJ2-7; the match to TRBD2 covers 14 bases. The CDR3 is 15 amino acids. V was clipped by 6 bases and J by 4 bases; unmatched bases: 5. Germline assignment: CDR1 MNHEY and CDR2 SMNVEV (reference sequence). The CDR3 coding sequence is TGTGCCAGCAGGGCCGGGACTAGCGGGAGTTACGAGCAGTACTTC. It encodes CASRAGTSGSYEQYF.

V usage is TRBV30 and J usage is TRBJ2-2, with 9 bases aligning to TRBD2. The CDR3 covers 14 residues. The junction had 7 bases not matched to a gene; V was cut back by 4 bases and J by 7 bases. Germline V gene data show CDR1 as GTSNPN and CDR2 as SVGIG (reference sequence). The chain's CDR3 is CAWKFSGSYGELFF. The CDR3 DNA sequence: TGTGCCTGGAAGTTTAGCGGGAGTTACGGGGAGCTGTTTTTT.

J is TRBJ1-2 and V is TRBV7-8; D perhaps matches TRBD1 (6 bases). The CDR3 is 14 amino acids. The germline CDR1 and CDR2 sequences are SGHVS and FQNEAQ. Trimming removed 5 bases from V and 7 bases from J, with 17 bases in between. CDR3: CASSPTNGGPGYTF. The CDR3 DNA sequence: TGTGCCAGCAGCCCCACGAACGGGGGCCCTGGCTACACCTTC.

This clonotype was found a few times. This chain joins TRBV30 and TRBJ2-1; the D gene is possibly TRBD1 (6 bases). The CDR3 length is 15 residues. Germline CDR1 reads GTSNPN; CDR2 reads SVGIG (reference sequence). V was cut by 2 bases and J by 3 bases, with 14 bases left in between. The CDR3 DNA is TGTGCCTGGAGTCCCGGGACAACGATCTACAATGAGCAGTTCTTC. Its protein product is CAWSPGTTIYNEQFF. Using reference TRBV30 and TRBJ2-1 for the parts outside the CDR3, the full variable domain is SQTIHQWPATLVQPVGSPLSLECTVEGTSNPNLYWYRQAAGRGLQLLFYSVGIGQISSEVPQNLSASRPQDRQFILSSKKLLLSDSGFYLCAWSPGTTIYNEQFFGPGTRLTVL.

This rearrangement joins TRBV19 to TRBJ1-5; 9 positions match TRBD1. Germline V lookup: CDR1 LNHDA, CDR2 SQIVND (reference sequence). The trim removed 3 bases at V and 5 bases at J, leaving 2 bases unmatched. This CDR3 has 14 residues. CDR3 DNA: TGTGCCAGTAGTATCACAGGGGGCCATCAGCCCCAGCATTTT. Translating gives CASSITGGHQPQHF.

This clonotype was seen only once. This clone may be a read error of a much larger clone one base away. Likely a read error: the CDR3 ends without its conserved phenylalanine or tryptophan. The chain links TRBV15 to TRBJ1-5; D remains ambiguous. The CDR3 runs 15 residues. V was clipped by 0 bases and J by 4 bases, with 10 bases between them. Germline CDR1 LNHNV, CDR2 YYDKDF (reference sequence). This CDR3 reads CATSRDSAENQPQHV. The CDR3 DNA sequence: TGTGCCACCAGCAGAGATAGTGCCGAAAATCAGCCCCAGCATGTT.

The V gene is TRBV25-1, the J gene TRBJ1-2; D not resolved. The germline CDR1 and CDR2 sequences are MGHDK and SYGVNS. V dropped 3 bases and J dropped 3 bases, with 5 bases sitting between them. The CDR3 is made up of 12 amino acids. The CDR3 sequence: CASSEPYYGYTF. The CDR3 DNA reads TGTGCCAGCAGTGAGCCCTACTATGGCTACACCTTC.

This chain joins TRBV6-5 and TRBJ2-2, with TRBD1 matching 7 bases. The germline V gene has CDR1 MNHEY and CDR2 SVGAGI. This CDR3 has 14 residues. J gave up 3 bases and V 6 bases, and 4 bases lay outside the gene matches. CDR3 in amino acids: CASRIDRDTGELFF. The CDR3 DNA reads TGTGCCAGCAGGATAGACAGGGACACCGGGGAGCTGTTTTTT.

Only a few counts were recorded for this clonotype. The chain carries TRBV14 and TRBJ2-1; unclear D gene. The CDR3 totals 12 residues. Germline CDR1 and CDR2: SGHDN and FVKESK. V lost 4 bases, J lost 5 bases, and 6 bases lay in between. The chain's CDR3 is CASSPSHNEQFF. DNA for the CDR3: TGTGCCAGCAGCCCGAGTCACAATGAGCAGTTCTTC.

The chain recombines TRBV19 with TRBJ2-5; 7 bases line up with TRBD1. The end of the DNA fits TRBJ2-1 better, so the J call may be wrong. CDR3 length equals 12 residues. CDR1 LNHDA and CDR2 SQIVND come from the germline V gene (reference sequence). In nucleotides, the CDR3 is TGTGCCAGTACCAGGGGGTACAATGAGCAGTTCTTC. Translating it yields CASTRGYNEQFF.

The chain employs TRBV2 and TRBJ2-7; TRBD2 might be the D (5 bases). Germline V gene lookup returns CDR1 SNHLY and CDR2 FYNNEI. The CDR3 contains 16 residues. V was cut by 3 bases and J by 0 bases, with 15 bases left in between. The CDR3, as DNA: TGTGCCAGCAGTGAGGGGAGAGGGCCCCTCTCCTACGAGCAGTACTTC. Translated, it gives CASSEGRGPLSYEQYF.

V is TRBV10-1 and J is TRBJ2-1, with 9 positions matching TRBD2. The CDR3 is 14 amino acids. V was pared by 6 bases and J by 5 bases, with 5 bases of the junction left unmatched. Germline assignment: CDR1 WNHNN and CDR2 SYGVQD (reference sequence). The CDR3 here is CASSRLADNNEQFF. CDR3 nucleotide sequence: TGCGCCAGCAGCCGACTAGCGGATAACAATGAGCAGTTCTTC.

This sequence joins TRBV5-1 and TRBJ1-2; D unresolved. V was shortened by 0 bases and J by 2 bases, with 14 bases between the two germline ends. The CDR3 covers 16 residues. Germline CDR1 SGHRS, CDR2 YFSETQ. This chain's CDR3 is CASSLGPLHQNYGYTF. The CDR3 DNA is TGCGCCAGCAGCTTGGGACCCCTCCATCAGAACTATGGCTACACCTTC.

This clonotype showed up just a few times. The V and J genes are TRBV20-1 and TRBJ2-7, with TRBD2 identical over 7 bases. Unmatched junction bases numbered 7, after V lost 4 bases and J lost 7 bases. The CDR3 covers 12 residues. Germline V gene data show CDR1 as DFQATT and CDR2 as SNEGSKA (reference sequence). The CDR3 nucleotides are TGCAGTGCTACTACTAGCGTGGGGGAGCAGTACTTC. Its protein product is CSATTSVGEQYF.

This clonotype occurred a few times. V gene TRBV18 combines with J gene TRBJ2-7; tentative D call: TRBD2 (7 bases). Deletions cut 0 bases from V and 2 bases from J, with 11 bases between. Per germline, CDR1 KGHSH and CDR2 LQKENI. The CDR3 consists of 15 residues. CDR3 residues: CASSPPTGTTYEQYF. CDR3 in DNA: TGTGCCAGCTCACCACCTACAGGGACTACCTACGAGCAGTACTTC. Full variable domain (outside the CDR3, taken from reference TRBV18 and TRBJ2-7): NAGVMQNPRHLVRRRGQEARLRCSPMKGHSHVYWYRQLPEEGLKFMVYLQKENIIDESGMPKERFSAEFPKEGPSILRIQQVVRGDSAAYFCASSPPTGTTYEQYFGPGTRLTVT.

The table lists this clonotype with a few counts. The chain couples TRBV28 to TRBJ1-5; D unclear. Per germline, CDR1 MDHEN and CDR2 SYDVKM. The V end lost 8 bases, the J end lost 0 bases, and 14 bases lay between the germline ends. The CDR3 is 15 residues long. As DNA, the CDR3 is TGTGCCAGCGGCAGAATCGGAGTTAGCAATCAGCCCCAGCATTTT. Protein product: CASGRIGVSNQPQHF.

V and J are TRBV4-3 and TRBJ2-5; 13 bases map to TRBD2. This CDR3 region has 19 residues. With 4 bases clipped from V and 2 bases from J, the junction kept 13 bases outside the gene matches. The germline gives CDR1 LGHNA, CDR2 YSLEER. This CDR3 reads CASSLPITWTSGRQETQYF. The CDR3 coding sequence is TGCGCCAGCAGCCTTCCTATTACGTGGACTAGCGGGAGACAAGAGACCCAGTACTTC.